Presented here are 32 T cell receptor beta chains from one specimen sequenced in a study of OX40 agonist ivuxolimab in advanced cancers. Assay: immunoSEQ multiplex PCR; the TCRdb copy retains only in-frame clones and omits some. The sample shows about 80,000 clones, approximately 92% of them seen only once. The sequences come from CD4+ or CD8+ T cells sorted from blood, collected in a trial of the OX40 agonist ivuxolimab. Receptor source: an adult with an advanced solid tumor such as melanoma, head and neck, liver or kidney cancer.

Only a few counts were recorded for this clone. The chain combines TRBV6-5 with TRBJ2-2, with TRBD2 matching 7 bases. The germline V gene encodes CDR1 MNHEY and CDR2 SVGAGI. Germline trimming cut 1 base from V and 4 bases from J; bases unmatched to any gene: 0. This CDR3 has 14 amino acids. CDR3 amino acids: CASSYWGGTGELFF. In DNA, the CDR3 is TGTGCCAGCAGTTACTGGGGGGGCACCGGGGAGCTGTTTTTT.

The CDR3 region has the DNA TGTGCCAGCAGCCCCTCCCCGGGGGACAATGAGCAGTTCTTC. Its translation is CASSPSPGDNEQFF. The chain combines TRBV13 with TRBJ2-1; the D gene is possibly TRBD2 (6 bases). V was trimmed by 5 bases and J by 5 bases, leaving 13 bases between them. CDR1 PRHDT and CDR2 FYEKMQ come from the germline V gene (reference sequence). This CDR3 region has 14 residues. The whole variable domain, remainder taken from reference TRBV13 and TRBJ2-1, is AAGVIQSPRHLIKEKRETATLKCYPIPRHDTVYWYQQGPGQDPQFLISFYEKMQSDKGSIPDRFSAQQFSDYHSELNMSSLELGDSALYFCASSPSPGDNEQFFGPGTRLTVL.

CDR3 sequence: CASSSPLRAVHNEQFF. In DNA, the CDR3 is TGTGCCAGCAGTTCCCCTCTGAGGGCGGTCCACAATGAGCAGTTCTTC. The rearrangement uses TRBV2 and TRBJ2-1; TRBD2 might be the D (5 bases). Trimming cost V 5 bases and J 5 bases, with 19 bases left between them. This CDR3 contains 16 residues. CDR1 and CDR2 (germline): SNHLY, FYNNEI.

This chain connects TRBV10-2 to TRBJ2-7; 10 positions match TRBD2. There are 12 residues in the CDR3. The V gene's germline CDR1 is WSHSY and CDR2 SAAADI. For the CDR3, the DNA is TGCGCACTTCGGACTAGCGGATACGAGCAGTACTTC. This codes for CALRTSGYEQYF.

V and J are TRBV27 and TRBJ2-1; D might be TRBD1 (6 bases). This CDR3 region has 14 residues. V lost 4 bases to trimming and J lost 8 bases, with 15 bases between them. Germline CDR1 reads MNHEY; CDR2 reads SMNVEV (reference sequence). The CDR3 loop is CASSWGQGSHEQFF. CDR3 coding DNA: TGTGCCAGCAGTTGGGGGCAGGGTTCCCATGAGCAGTTCTTC.

This chain joins TRBV7-9 and TRBJ2-7, with D perhaps given as TRBD1 or TRBD2 (5 bases each). Germline V gives CDR1 SEHNR, CDR2 FQNEAQ (reference sequence). Trimming left V 7 bases short and J 2 bases short, with 12 bases between. The CDR3 is made up of 13 amino acids. Here the CDR3 DNA reads TGTGCCAGCATGGGGACGGGCACCTACGAGCAGTACTTC. Translated: CASMGTGTYEQYF.

The chain joins TRBV9 to TRBJ1-4, with D tentatively TRBD1 (6 bases). This CDR3 has 17 residues. The germline V gene encodes CDR1 SGDLS and CDR2 YYNGEE. V lost 0 bases and J 10 bases, leaving 22 bases between the germline ends. CDR3 loop: CASSVAPVQDGGGKLFF. In nucleotides, the CDR3 is TGTGCCAGCAGCGTAGCGCCCGTACAGGACGGAGGGGGAAAACTGTTTTTT.

V gene TRBV18 combines with J gene TRBJ1-2; no definite D call. Trimming removed 6 bases at V and 8 bases at J, with 19 bases between. CDR3 length equals 14 residues. Germline V CDR1 and CDR2: KGHSH, LQKENI. The CDR3 region has the DNA TGTGCCAGCTCCCCCGATGAGCCACCGATGGGCTACACCTTC. Residues: CASSPDEPPMGYTF.

V usage is TRBV5-5 and J usage is TRBJ2-7; D tentatively fits TRBD1 or TRBD2 (5 bases each). Trimming removed 5 bases at V and 5 bases at J, with 8 bases between. The CDR3 runs 11 residues. CDR1 and CDR2 from the germline V gene are SGHKS and YYEKEE (reference sequence). The chain's CDR3 is CASSMGDEQYF. For the CDR3, the DNA is TGTGCCAGCAGTATGGGGGACGAGCAGTACTTC.

CDR3 protein: CASSETLRAEAFF. CDR3 coding DNA: TGCGCCAGCAGTGAGACCCTCAGGGCCGAAGCTTTCTTT. The chain joins TRBV10-2 to TRBJ1-1; TRBD1 is a possible D gene (5 bases). This CDR3 is built from 13 residues. Trimming shortened V by 2 bases and J by 8 bases, and 12 bases separated the two germline ends. In germline, CDR1 is WSHSY, CDR2 SAAADI.

The rearrangement uses TRBV7-9 and TRBJ2-1; 10 nucleotides line up with TRBD2. Germline values: CDR1 SEHNR, CDR2 FQNEAQ (reference sequence). V was pared by 5 bases and J by 4 bases, with 8 bases of the junction left unmatched. The CDR3 covers 16 residues. CDR3 DNA sequence: TGTGCCAGCAGCACGACCCTAGCGGGGGCTTACAATGAGCAGTTCTTC. Translated: CASSTTLAGAYNEQFF.

The sample holds a few counts of this clone. The chain couples TRBV4-1 to TRBJ1-5, with unresolved D. The CDR3 is 14 residues long. V was cut by 0 bases and J by 3 bases, with 6 bases left in between. Germline values: CDR1 MGHRA, CDR2 YSYEKL. For the CDR3, the DNA is TGCGCCAGCAGCCAAGATCTCTCCAATCAGCCCCAGCATTTT. Translating it yields CASSQDLSNQPQHF.

The chain couples TRBV5-1 to TRBJ1-3, with D tentatively TRBD1 (5 bases). Trimming left V 4 bases short and J 11 bases short, with 19 bases between. The CDR3 loop spans 14 amino acids. Germline loops: CDR1 SGHRS, CDR2 YFSETQ. CDR3 region: CASSEGAYQQAIYF. The CDR3 DNA reads as TGCGCCAGCAGCGAAGGGGCCTACCAACAGGCCATATATTTT.

This chain links TRBV29-1 with TRBJ2-3; weak D call: TRBD1 (6 bases). CDR1 and CDR2 from the germline V gene are SQVTM and ANQGSEA. CDR3 length: 16 amino acids. V shed 5 bases and J shed 2 bases, with 20 bases lying between them. DNA for the CDR3: TGCAGCGTTCTCTCCCGGACAGCTCGATTCACAGATACGCAGTATTTT. Translation gives CSVLSRTARFTDTQYF.

This chain joins TRBV5-1 and TRBJ1-4; D is uncertain. The V gene lost 7 bases and the J gene lost 10 bases, with 11 bases spanning the gap. Germline V CDR1 and CDR2: SGHRS, YFSETQ. The CDR3 runs to 11 residues. CDR3 coding DNA: TGCGCCAGCTCGACATCAGGAAAACTGTTTTTT. Its protein is CASSTSGKLFF.

V is TRBV13 and J is TRBJ1-1; 8 bases line up with TRBD1. Germline CDR1 PRHDT, CDR2 FYEKMQ (reference sequence). The CDR3 covers 18 residues. Unmatched junction bases numbered 14, after V lost 5 bases and J lost 0 bases. CDR3 in amino acids: CASSLSPGTGDMNTEAFF. For the CDR3, the DNA is TGTGCCAGCAGCCTCTCTCCCGGGACAGGAGACATGAACACTGAAGCTTTCTTT.

The chain's CDR3 is CASSIGGVWNTEAFF. CDR3 sequence (DNA): TGTGCCAGTAGTATAGGCGGGGTATGGAACACTGAAGCTTTCTTT. The rearrangement links TRBV19 to TRBJ1-1; unclear D gene. V was pared by 1 base and J by 1 base, with 10 bases between. Germline V CDR1 and CDR2: LNHDA, SQIVND (reference sequence). The CDR3 totals 15 residues.

The CDR3 here is CASSQDRSLFSYNEQFF. Here the CDR3 DNA reads TGCGCCAGCAGCCAAGATCGATCACTGTTTTCCTACAATGAGCAGTTCTTC. The chain is built from TRBV4-3 and TRBJ2-1, with D hard to call. V lost 0 bases to trimming and J lost 1 base, with 13 bases between them. The germline V gene has CDR1 LGHNA and CDR2 YSLEER. The CDR3 is made up of 17 amino acids.

The V call is TRBV7-9, the J call TRBJ1-3; D might be TRBD1 (6 bases). V shed 5 bases and J shed 1 base, with 12 bases lying between them. The germline gives CDR1 SEHNR, CDR2 FQNEAQ (reference sequence). The CDR3 runs 15 residues. CDR3 amino acids: CASSPWTDSGNTIYF. The CDR3 coding sequence is TGTGCCAGCAGCCCGTGGACAGATTCTGGAAACACCATATATTTT.

The gene calls are TRBV19 and TRBJ1-1; D gene ambiguous. The CDR3 is 15 amino acids. V lost 1 base and J 4 bases, leaving 13 bases between the germline ends. CDR1 is LNHDA, CDR2 SQIVND, per germline (reference sequence). The CDR3 spells CASSIGGQSGTEAFF. For the CDR3, the DNA is TGTGCCAGTAGTATAGGAGGGCAGAGTGGCACTGAAGCTTTCTTT.

The chain combines TRBV27 with TRBJ2-1; unclear D gene. There are 16 residues in the CDR3. V was trimmed by 5 bases and J by 8 bases, leaving 22 bases between them. Looked up from germline, CDR1 is MNHEY and CDR2 is SMNVEV (reference sequence). Here the CDR3 DNA reads TGTGCCAGCAGTACAATACGGCCCAGGTCCCCCCATGAGCAGTTCTTC. It codes for CASSTIRPRSPHEQFF.

The rearrangement uses TRBV6-5 and TRBJ2-2; possibly TRBD1 for D (6 bases). In germline, CDR1 is MNHEY, CDR2 SVGAGI. Between the trimmed V and J ends, which lost 6 bases and 5 bases, there was a span of 13 bases. This CDR3 contains 14 residues. CDR3 in DNA: TGTGCCAGCAGCTATCGGACAGATACCGGGGAGCTGTTTTTT. Residues: CASSYRTDTGELFF.

This clone has just a few counts. J is TRBJ2-1 and V is TRBV2, with 10 bases aligning to TRBD2. CDR1 and CDR2 from the germline V gene are SNHLY and FYNNEI. V trimming: 4 bases; J trimming: 6 bases; junction bases outside the gene matches: 6. The CDR3 loop spans 15 amino acids. The CDR3 region has the DNA TGTGCCAGCAGTGGGAGCGGGGGGGCCGGCAATGAGCAGTTCTTC. Translation gives CASSGSGGAGNEQFF.

The gene calls are TRBV30 and TRBJ1-2; a weak D match, TRBD1 (6 bases). Trimming took 2 bases from V and 4 from J, leaving 14 bases between them. Germline V gives CDR1 GTSNPN, CDR2 SVGIG (reference sequence). CDR3 length: 14 residues. The DNA for the CDR3 is TGTGCCTGGAGTACAGGGATCGGGGGCTATGGCTACACCTTC. Amino acids: CAWSTGIGGYGYTF.

This clone has only a few counts. Other DNA sequences in this sample translate to the same CDR3. This chain connects TRBV7-2 to TRBJ2-7, with D tentatively TRBD2 (6 bases). This CDR3 contains 13 residues. Germline CDR1 SGHTA, CDR2 FQGNSA. V lost 3 bases, J lost 2 bases, and 8 bases lay in between. For the CDR3, the DNA is TGTGCCAGCAGCTTCGGGGGTGCCTACGAGCAGTACTTC. Translating gives CASSFGGAYEQYF.

The chain employs TRBV4-1 and TRBJ2-1; D is uncertain. The germline gives CDR1 MGHRA, CDR2 YSYEKL. The CDR3 contains 16 residues. Trimming took off 0 bases at V and 0 bases at J, with 9 bases between the two ends. CDR3 DNA: TGCGCCAGCAGCCAAGAGTCAGGTGGCTCCTACAATGAGCAGTTCTTC. Amino acids: CASSQESGGSYNEQFF.

The CDR3 region has the DNA TGTGCCAGCAGTTACCTACAGGGACACACTGAAGCTTTCTTT. It encodes CASSYLQGHTEAFF. V gene TRBV6-5 combines with J gene TRBJ1-1; tentatively, D is TRBD1 (6 bases). The CDR3 runs 14 residues. CDR1 is MNHEY, CDR2 SVGAGI, per germline. Trimming pared 2 bases from V and 3 bases from J, leaving 10 bases between.

This clone was seen just once. This sequence joins TRBV7-9 and TRBJ1-5; unclear D gene. Germline CDR1 SEHNR, CDR2 FQNEAQ (reference sequence). Trimming took off 1 base at V and 5 bases at J, with 12 bases between the two ends. CDR3 length: 15 amino acids. The CDR3 spells CASSLEGLGDQPQHF. The CDR3 DNA sequence: TGTGCCAGCAGCTTAGAGGGCCTTGGGGATCAGCCCCAGCATTTT. Complete variable domain (other parts from reference TRBV7-9 and TRBJ1-5): DTGVSQNPRHKITKRGQNVTFRCDPISEHNRLYWYRQTLGQGPEFLTYFQNEAQLEKSRLLSDRFSAERPKGSFSTLEIQRTEQGDSAMYLCASSLEGLGDQPQHFGDGTRLSIL.

Regarding this clone: A much larger clone sits a single nucleotide away, making a read error possible. The V gene is TRBV4-2, the J gene TRBJ2-7, with 9 bases fitting TRBD1. The CDR3 totals 13 residues. Germline assignment: CDR1 LGHNA and CDR2 YNFKEQ. Germline trimming cut 4 bases from V and 5 bases from J; bases unmatched to any gene: 3. CDR3 residues: CASSPWTGDEQYF. DNA for the CDR3: TGTGCCAGCAGCCCCTGGACAGGGGACGAGCAGTACTTC.

The chain carries TRBV5-1 and TRBJ1-2; TRBD1 might be the D (6 bases). There are 14 residues in the CDR3. Trimming took off 2 bases at V and 7 bases at J, with 15 bases between the two ends. Germline V gives CDR1 SGHRS, CDR2 YFSETQ. CDR3 sequence reads: CASSLGDTIRGYTF. Here the CDR3 DNA reads TGCGCCAGCAGCTTAGGGGACACGATTCGTGGCTACACCTTC.

This chain joins TRBV6-5 and TRBJ1-6, with D possibly matching TRBD1 (5 bases). This CDR3 spans 16 amino acids. The germline V and J ends were trimmed by 0 bases and 8 bases, with 14 bases remaining between them. The V gene's germline CDR1 is MNHEY and CDR2 SVGAGI. CDR3 coding DNA: TGTGCCAGCAGTTACTCTGAAGGGGAGAGGGATTCACCCCTCCACTTT. It translates to CASSYSEGERDSPLHF.

This clone occurred once. V usage is TRBV10-3 and J usage is TRBJ1-2; tentatively, D is TRBD1 (5 bases). The CDR3 extends over 13 amino acids. V was clipped by 10 bases and J by 4 bases, with 16 bases between them. Germline CDR1 ENHRY, CDR2 SYGVKD. CDR3 nucleotide sequence: TGTGCCAGCAAATGGGACGGCGCCTATGGCTACACCTTC. This translates into CASKWDGAYGYTF.